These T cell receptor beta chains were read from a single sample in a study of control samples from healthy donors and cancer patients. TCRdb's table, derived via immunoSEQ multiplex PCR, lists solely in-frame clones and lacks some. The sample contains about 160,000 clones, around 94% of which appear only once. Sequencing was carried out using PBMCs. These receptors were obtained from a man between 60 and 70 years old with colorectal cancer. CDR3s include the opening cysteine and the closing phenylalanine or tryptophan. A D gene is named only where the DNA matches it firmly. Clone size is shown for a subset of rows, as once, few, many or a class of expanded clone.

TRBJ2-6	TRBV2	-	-	CASSERWRPRNEDRRSSGANVLTF	TGTGCCAGCAGTGAAAGATGGAGGCCTCGGAACGAGGACCGACGTAGCTCTGGGGCCAACGTCCTGACTTTC
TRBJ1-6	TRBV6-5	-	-	CASSTSPSYNSPLHF	TGTGCCAGCAGCACTTCGCCCTCCTATAATTCACCCCTCCACTTT
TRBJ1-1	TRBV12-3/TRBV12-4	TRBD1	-	CASSLSQGIEAFF	TGTGCCAGCAGTTTATCACAGGGGATTGAAGCTTTCTTT
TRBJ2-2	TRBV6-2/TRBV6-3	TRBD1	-	CASSRTGGGTGELFF	TGTGCCAGCAGTCGGACAGGGGGAGGCACCGGGGAGCTGTTTTTT
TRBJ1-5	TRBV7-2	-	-	CASSFESGQPQHF	TGTGCCAGCAGCTTTGAGAGTGGGCAGCCCCAGCATTTT
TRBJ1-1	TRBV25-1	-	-	CASSESHGTEAFF	TGTGCCAGCAGTGAATCCCATGGGACTGAAGCTTTCTTT
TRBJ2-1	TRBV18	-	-	CASSPLESSYNEQFF	TGTGCCAGCTCACCACTAGAAAGCTCCTACAATGAGCAGTTCTTC
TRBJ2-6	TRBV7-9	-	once	CASLDSSGANVLTF	TGTGCCAGCCTAGATTCCTCTGGGGCCAACGTCCTGACTTTC
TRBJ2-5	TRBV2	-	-	CASRSDQETQYF	TGTGCCAGCAGATCAGACCAAGAGACCCAGTACTTC
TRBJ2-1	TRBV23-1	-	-	CASSRQAFYNEQFF	TGCGCCAGCAGTCGACAGGCCTTCTACAATGAGCAGTTCTTC
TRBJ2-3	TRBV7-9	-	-	CASSPVIMSGWDTQYF	TGTGCCAGCAGCCCAGTCATCATGTCAGGATGGGATACGCAGTATTTT
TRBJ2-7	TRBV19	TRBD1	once	CASRDRDHEQYF	TGTGCCAGTCGGGACAGGGACCACGAGCAGTACTTC
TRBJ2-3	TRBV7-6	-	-	CASSLAGGAGNTDTQYF	TGTGCCAGCAGCTTAGCTGGCGGGGCAGGCAACACAGATACGCAGTATTTT
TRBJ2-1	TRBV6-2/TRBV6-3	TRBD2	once	CASSYQSGGYNEQFF	TGTGCCAGCAGTTACCAAAGCGGGGGGTACAATGAGCAGTTCTTC
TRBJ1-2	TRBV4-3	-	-	CASSQVVRGSYGYTF	TGCGCCAGCAGCCAAGTGGTCAGGGGTTCCTATGGCTACACCTTC
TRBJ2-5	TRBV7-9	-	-	CASSPPVGAAQETQYF	TGTGCCAGCAGCCCCCCGGTCGGGGCGGCCCAAGAGACCCAGTACTTC
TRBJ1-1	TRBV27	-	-	CASSWGKNTEAFF	TGTGCCAGCAGTTGGGGGAAGAACACTGAAGCTTTCTTT
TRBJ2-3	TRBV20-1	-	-	CSANLRGSYF	TGCAGTGCCAATTTGCGGGGCAGCTATTTT
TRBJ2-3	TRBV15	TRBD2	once	CATSRGSAGGDTQYF	TGTGCCACCAGCCGAGGCTCAGCGGGGGGGGATACGCAGTATTTT
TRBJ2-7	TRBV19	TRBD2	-	CASSTSGLVSYEQYF	TGTGCCAGTAGTACCTCGGGACTAGTGTCCTACGAGCAGTACTTC
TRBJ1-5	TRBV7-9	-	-	CASSRDTNSNQPQHF	TGTGCCAGCAGTCGGGACACGAATAGCAATCAGCCCCAGCATTTT
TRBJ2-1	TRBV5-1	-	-	CASSLAAIGAGNEQFF	TGCGCCAGCAGCTTGGCCGCGATAGGGGCGGGCAATGAGCAGTTCTTC
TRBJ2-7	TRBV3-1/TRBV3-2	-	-	CASRLEAGAGEQYF	TGTGCCAGCAGACTCGAGGCAGGGGCCGGCGAGCAGTACTTC
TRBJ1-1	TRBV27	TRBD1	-	CASSRARGLPNTEAFF	TGTGCCAGCAGCAGAGCGAGGGGGCTTCCAAACACTGAAGCTTTCTTT